Presented here are 12 T cell receptor beta chains from one specimen sequenced in a study of CD8 T cells in Susac syndrome. Random-hexamer reverse transcription was applied to roughly 0.5 to 1 ug RNA. TCRdb re-called the immunoSEQ multiplex PCR reads with MiXCR, one entry per CDR3 protein. The sample holds 77,000 or so distinct CDR3 sequences, approximately 95% seen once. What was sequenced was CD8+ T cells from PBMCs. The origin of the receptors is a human donor with multiple sclerosis.

V gene TRBV5-4 combines with J gene TRBJ1-1, with D uncertain. Germline CDR1 SGHNT, CDR2 YYREEE (reference sequence). The CDR3 runs 14 residues. Trimming took off 1 base at V and 1 base at J, with 8 bases between the two ends. The CDR3 DNA reads TGTGCCAGCAGCTTGAAAGGAGGGAACACTGAAGCTTTCTTT. This encodes CASSLKGGNTEAFF.

This clonotype was counted a few times. V gene TRBV12-3 or TRBV12-4 combines with J gene TRBJ1-5; unclear D gene. V lost 3 bases and J 0 bases, leaving 0 bases between the germline ends. The CDR3 consists of 12 residues. CDR3 DNA: TGTGCCAGCAGTTTTAGCAATCAGCCCCAGCATTTT. This codes for CASSFSNQPQHF.

About this clonotype itself: One end of the junction does not line up with germline, which may come from a read error. J is TRBJ2-3 and V is TRBV4-3; 9 bases align to TRBD2. CDR3 length: 17 amino acids. Germline CDR1 LGHNA, CDR2 YSLEER. The CDR3 here is CASSQDGPSGVTDTQYF. The CDR3 DNA sequence: TGCGCCAGCAGTCAAGATGGGCCTAGCGGGGTCACAGATACGCAGTATTTT.

This chain connects TRBV13 to TRBJ2-7, with TRBD1 matching 11 bases. With 4 bases clipped from V and 6 bases from J, the junction kept 8 bases outside the gene matches. The CDR3 has 15 amino acids. Per germline, CDR1 PRHDT and CDR2 FYEKMQ (reference sequence). Here the CDR3 reads CASSSTPGQGVEQYF. In nucleotides, the CDR3 is TGTGCCAGCAGCTCCACCCCGGGACAGGGGGTCGAGCAGTACTTC.

The chain links TRBV12-3 or TRBV12-4 to TRBJ2-1; perhaps TRBD2 as D (6 bases). Trimming removed 8 bases from V and 8 bases from J, with 19 bases in between. There are 14 residues in the CDR3. The CDR3 loop reads CASSPAEGIDEQFF. DNA for the CDR3: TGTGCCAGCTCGCCGGCGGAGGGGATAGATGAGCAGTTCTTC.

The rearrangement uses TRBV27 and TRBJ1-1; 8 bases align to TRBD1. After removal of 7 bases from V and 1 base from J, the junction contained 5 bases not matched to a gene. The CDR3 totals 14 residues. Looked up from germline, CDR1 is MNHEY and CDR2 is SMNVEV (reference sequence). Here the CDR3 DNA reads TGTGCCAGCACCTCCGGACAGGGGAACACTGAAGCTTTCTTT. This gives the protein CASTSGQGNTEAFF.

The chain links TRBV20-1 to TRBJ1-2; possible D gene TRBD1, 6 bases. CDR1 DFQATT and CDR2 SNEGSKA come from the germline V gene (reference sequence). This CDR3 region has 13 residues. V lost 5 bases and J 4 bases, leaving 14 bases between the germline ends. This CDR3 reads CSAERGRGYGYTF. The DNA of the CDR3 is TGCAGTGCTGAACGGGGGCGAGGCTATGGCTACACCTTC.

This chain links TRBV27 with TRBJ2-1; 7 bases match TRBD2. Germline assignment: CDR1 MNHEY and CDR2 SMNVEV (reference sequence). The V segment lost 3 bases and the J segment 2 bases; nucleotides outside the gene matches: 7. The CDR3 has 16 residues. CDR3 bases: TGTGCCAGCAGTTTTCCCAGGGCGGGGGCCTACAATGAGCAGTTCTTC. Encoded protein: CASSFPRAGAYNEQFF.

The rearrangement links TRBV10-3 to TRBJ2-2; D could derive from TRBD1 or TRBD2 (5 bases each). The germline CDR1 and CDR2 sequences are ENHRY and SYGVKD. Trimming pared 8 bases from V and 6 bases from J, leaving 7 bases between. The CDR3 spans 11 residues. CDR3 loop: CAIEGSGELFF. The CDR3 region has the DNA TGTGCCATCGAGGGGTCCGGGGAGCTGTTTTTT.

This clonotype was observed once. The J gene is TRBJ2-7, the V gene TRBV7-9; either TRBD1 or TRBD2 may supply D (6 bases each). The germline gives CDR1 SEHNR, CDR2 FQNEAQ (reference sequence). CDR3 length: 13 residues. V lost 5 bases and J lost 3, with 11 bases in between. As DNA, the CDR3 is TGTGCCAGCAGCCCTGAGGGGGGCTACGAGCAGTACTTC. Translating it yields CASSPEGGYEQYF.

The chain carries TRBV5-1 and TRBJ2-3, with 7 bases matching TRBD2. The junction had 10 bases not matched to a gene; V was cut back by 4 bases and J by 2 bases. Germline loops: CDR1 SGHRS, CDR2 YFSETQ. The CDR3 has 16 amino acids. The CDR3 loop is CASSPGASGNTDTQYF. The CDR3 DNA sequence: TGCGCCAGCAGCCCCGGGGCTAGCGGAAACACAGATACGCAGTATTTT.

V gene TRBV19 combines with J gene TRBJ1-1, with TRBD1 as a possible D gene (6 bases). The CDR3 covers 10 residues. Germline V CDR1 and CDR2: LNHDA, SQIVND (reference sequence). Trimming pared 8 bases from V and 9 bases from J, leaving 10 bases between. In DNA, the CDR3 is TGTGCCAGTGAACAGGGCCAAGCTTTCTTT. It is translated as CASEQGQAFF.